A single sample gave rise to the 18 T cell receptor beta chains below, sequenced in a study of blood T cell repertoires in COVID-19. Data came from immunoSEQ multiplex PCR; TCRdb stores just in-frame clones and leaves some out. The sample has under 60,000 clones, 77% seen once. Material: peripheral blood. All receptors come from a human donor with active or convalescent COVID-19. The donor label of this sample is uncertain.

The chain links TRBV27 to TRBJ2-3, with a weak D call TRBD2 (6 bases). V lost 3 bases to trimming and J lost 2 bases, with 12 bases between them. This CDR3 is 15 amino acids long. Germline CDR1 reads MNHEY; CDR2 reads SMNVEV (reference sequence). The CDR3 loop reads CASSLVSGFTDTQYF. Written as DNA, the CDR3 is TGTGCCAGCAGTTTGGTGAGCGGGTTCACAGATACGCAGTATTTT.

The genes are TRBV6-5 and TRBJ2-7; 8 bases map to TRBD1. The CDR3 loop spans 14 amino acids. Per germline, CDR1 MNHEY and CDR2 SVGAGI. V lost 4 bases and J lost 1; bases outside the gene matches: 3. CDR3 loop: CASSSDRASYEQYF. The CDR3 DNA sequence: TGTGCCAGCAGTTCGGACAGGGCGTCCTACGAGCAGTACTTC.

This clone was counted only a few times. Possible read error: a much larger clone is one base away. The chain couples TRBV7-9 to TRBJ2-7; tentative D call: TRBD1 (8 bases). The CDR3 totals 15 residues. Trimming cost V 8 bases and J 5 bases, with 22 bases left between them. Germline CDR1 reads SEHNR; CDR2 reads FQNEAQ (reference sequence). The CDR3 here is CASRAGQGGGDEQYF. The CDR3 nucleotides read TGTGCCAGCCGCGCCGGACAGGGAGGGGGGGACGAGCAGTACTTC. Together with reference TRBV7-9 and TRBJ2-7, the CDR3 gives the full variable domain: DTGVSQNPRHKITKRGQNVTFRCDPISEHNRLYWYRQTLGQGPEFLTYFQNEAQLEKSRLLSDRFSAERPKGSFSTLEIQRTEQGDSAMYLCASRAGQGGGDEQYFGPGTRLTVT.

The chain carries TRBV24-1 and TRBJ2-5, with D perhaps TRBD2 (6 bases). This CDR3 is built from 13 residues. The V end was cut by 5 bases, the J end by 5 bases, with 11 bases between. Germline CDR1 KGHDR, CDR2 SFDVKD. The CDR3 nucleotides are TGTGCCACCAGTGTACCGGGAGAGGAGACCCAGTACTTC. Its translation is CATSVPGEETQYF.

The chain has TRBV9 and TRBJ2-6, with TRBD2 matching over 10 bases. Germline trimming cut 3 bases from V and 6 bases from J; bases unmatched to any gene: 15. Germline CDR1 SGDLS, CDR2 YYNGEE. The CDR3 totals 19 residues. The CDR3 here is CASSERPSAGGPVANVLTF. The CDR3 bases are TGTGCCAGCAGCGAGAGACCATCAGCGGGAGGGCCCGTGGCCAACGTCCTGACTTTC. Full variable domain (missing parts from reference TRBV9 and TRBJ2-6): DSGVTQTPKHLITATGQRVTLRCSPRSGDLSVYWYQQSLDQGLQFLIQYYNGEERAKGNILERFSAQQFPDLHSELNLSSLELGDSALYFCASSERPSAGGPVANVLTFGAGSRLTVL.

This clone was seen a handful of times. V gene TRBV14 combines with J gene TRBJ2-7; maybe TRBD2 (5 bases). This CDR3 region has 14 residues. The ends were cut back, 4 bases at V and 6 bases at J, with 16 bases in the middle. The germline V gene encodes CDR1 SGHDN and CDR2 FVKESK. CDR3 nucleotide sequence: TGTGCCAGCAGCCCCACAGCGGCGAGAGGCGAGCAGTACTTC. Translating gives CASSPTAARGEQYF.

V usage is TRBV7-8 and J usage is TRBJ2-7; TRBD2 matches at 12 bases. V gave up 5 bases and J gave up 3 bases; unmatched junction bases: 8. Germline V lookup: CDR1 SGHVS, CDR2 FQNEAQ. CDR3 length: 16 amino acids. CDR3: CASSPWTSGAHYEQYF. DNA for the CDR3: TGTGCCAGCAGCCCCTGGACTAGCGGGGCCCACTACGAGCAGTACTTC.

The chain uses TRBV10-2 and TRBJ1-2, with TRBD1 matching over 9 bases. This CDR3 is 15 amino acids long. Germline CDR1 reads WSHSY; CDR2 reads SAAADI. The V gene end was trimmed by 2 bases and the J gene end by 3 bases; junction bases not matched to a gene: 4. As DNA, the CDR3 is TGCGCCAGCAGTGAGGGACGGACAGGGGACTATGGCTACACCTTC. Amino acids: CASSEGRTGDYGYTF.

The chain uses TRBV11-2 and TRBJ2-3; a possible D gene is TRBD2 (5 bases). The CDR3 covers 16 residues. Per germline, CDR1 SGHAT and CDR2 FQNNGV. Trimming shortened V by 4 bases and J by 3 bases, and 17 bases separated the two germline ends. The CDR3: CASSSTGNKATDTQYF. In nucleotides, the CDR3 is TGTGCCAGCAGCTCTACCGGGAACAAAGCGACAGATACGCAGTATTTT. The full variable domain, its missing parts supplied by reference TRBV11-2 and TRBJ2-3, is EAGVAQSPRYKIIEKRQSVAFWCNPISGHATLYWYQQILGQGPKLLIQFQNNGVVDDSQLPKDRFSAERLKGVDSTLKIQPAKLEDSAVYLCASSSTGNKATDTQYFGPGTRLTVL.

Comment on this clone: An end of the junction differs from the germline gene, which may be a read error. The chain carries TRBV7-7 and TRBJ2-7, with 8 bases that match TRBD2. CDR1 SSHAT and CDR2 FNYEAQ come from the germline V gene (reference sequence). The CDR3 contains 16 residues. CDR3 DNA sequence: TGTGCTAGCAGCTTAGCGGGGCGACTAGAGACCTACGAGCAGTACTTC. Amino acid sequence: CASSLAGRLETYEQYF.

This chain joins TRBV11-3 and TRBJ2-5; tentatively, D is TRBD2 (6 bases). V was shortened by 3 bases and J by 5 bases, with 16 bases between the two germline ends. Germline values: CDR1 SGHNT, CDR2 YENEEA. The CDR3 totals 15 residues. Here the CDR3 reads CASSLPLARPETQYF. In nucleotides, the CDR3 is TGTGCCAGCAGCTTGCCCCTAGCGCGGCCCGAGACCCAGTACTTC.

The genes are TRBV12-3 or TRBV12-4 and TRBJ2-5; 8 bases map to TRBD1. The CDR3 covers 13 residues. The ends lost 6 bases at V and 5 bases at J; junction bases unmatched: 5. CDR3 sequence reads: CASSRGREETQYF. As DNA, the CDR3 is TGTGCCAGCAGCAGGGGGCGCGAGGAGACCCAGTACTTC.

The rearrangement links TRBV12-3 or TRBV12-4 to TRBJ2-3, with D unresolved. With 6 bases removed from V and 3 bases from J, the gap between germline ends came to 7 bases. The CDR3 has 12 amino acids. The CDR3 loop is CASRRGTDTQYF. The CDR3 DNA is TGTGCCAGCAGGCGAGGTACAGATACGCAGTATTTT.

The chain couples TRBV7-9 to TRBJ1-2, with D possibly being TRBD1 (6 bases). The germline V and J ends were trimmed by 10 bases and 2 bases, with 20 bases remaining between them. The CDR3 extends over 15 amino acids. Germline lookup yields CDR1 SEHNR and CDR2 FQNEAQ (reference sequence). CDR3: CATNLLGTINYGYTF. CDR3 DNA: TGTGCCACCAACCTGCTTGGGACAATAAACTATGGCTACACCTTC.

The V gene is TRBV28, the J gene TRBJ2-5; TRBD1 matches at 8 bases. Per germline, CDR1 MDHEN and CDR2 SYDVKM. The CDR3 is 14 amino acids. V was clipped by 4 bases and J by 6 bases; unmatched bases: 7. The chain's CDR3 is CASSSPGQGKTQYF. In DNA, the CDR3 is TGTGCCAGCAGTTCCCCCGGACAGGGAAAGACCCAGTACTTC.

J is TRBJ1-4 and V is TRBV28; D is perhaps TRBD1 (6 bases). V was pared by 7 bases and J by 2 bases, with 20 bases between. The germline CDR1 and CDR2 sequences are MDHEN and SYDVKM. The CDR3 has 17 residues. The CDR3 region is CASKLRLGGHTNEKLFF. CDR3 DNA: TGTGCCAGCAAACTCCGTCTTGGGGGCCACACTAATGAAAAACTGTTTTTT.

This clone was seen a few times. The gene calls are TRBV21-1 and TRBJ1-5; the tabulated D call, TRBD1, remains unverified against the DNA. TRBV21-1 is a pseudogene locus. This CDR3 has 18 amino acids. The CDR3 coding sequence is TGTGCCAGCAGCAAGACTAGTAAACAGGGGGCGCGTGGTCAGCCCCAGCATTTT. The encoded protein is CASSKTSKQGARGQPQHF.

The chain's CDR3 is CASSLVPGGTGELFF. The DNA of the CDR3 is TGCGCCAGCAGCTTGGTTCCGGGGGGCACCGGGGAGCTGTTTTTT. The chain links TRBV5-1 to TRBJ2-2, with TRBD2 matching 7 bases. Per the germline V gene, CDR1 is SGHRS and CDR2 is YFSETQ. The CDR3 contains 15 residues. Trimming cost V 0 bases and J 4 bases; bases outside gene matches: 3.